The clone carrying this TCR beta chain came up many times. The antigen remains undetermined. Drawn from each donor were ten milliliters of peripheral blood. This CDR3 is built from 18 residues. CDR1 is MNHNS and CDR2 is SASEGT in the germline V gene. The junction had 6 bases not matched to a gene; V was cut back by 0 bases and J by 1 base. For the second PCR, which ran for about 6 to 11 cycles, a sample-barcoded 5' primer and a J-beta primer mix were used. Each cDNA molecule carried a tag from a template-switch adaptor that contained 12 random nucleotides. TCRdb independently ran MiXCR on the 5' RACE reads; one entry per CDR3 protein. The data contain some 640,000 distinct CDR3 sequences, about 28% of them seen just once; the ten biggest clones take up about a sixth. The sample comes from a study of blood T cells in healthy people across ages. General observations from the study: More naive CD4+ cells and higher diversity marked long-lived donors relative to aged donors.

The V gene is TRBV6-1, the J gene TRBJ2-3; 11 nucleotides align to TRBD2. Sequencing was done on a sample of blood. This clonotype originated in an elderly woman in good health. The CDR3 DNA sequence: TGTGCCAGCAGTGAAGCTAGCGGGGGGGCCCTACGCACAGATACGCAGTATTTT. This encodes CASSEASGGALRTDTQYF.